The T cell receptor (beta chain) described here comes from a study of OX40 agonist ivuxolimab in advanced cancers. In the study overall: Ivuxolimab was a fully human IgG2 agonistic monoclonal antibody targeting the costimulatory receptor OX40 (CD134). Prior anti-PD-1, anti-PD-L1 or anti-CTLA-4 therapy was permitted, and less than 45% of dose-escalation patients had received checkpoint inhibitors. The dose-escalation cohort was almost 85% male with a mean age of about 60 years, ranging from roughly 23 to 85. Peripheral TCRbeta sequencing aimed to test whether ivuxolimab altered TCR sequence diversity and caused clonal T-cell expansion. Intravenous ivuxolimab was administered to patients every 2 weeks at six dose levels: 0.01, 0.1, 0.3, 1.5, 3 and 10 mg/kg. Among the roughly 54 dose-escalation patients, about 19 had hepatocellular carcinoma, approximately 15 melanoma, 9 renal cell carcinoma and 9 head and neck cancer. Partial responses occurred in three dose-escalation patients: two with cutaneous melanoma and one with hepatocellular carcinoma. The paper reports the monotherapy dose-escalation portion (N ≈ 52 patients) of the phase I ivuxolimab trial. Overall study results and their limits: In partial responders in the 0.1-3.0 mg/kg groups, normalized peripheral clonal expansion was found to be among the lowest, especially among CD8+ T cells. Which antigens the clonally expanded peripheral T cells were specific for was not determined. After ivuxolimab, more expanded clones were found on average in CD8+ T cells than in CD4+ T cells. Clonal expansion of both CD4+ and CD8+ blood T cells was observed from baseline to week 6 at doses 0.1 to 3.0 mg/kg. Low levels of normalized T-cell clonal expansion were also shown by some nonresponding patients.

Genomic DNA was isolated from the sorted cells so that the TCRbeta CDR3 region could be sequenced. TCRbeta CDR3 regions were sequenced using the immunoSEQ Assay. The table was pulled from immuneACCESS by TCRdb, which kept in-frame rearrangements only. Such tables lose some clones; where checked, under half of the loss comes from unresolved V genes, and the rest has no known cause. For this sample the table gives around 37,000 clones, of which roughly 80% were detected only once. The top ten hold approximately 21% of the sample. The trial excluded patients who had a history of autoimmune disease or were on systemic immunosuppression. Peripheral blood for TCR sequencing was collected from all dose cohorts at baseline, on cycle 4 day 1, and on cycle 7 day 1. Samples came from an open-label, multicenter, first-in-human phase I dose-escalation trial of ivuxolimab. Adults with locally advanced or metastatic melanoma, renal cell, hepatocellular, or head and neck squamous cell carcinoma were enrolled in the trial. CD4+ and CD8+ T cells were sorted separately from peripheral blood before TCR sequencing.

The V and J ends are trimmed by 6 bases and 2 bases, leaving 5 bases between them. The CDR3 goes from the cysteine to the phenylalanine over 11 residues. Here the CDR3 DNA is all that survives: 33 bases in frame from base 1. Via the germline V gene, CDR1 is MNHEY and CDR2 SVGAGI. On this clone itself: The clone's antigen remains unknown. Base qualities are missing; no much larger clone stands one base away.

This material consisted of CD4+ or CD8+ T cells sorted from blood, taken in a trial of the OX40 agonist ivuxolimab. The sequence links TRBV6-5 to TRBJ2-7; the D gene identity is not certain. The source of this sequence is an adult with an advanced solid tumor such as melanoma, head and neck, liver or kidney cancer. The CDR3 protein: CASSQAYEQYF. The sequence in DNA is TGTGCCAGCAGCCAAGCCTACGAGCAGTACTTC.